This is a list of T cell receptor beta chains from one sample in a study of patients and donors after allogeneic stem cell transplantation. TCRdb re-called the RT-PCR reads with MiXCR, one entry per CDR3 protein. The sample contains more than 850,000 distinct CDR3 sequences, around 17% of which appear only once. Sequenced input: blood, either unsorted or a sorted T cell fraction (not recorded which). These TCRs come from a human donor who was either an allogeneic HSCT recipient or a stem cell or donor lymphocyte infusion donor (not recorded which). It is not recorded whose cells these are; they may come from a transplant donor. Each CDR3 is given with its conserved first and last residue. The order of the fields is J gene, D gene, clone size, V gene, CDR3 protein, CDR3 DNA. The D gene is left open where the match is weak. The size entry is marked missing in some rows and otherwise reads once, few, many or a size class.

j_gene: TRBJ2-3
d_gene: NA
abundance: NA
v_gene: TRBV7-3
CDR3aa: CASSLSPGPDTQYF
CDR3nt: TGTGCCAGCAGCTTAAGTCCCGGCCCAGATACGCAGTATTTT

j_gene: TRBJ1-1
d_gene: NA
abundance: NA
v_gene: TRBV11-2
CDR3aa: CASSLAVSAEAFF
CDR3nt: TGTGCCAGCAGCTTAGCTGTGTCGGCTGAAGCTTTCTTT

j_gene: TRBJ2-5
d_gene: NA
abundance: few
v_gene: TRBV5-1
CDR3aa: CASSLVLGRGNQETQYF
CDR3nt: TGCGCCAGCAGCTTGGTTTTAGGTCGGGGGAACCAAGAGACCCAGTACTTC

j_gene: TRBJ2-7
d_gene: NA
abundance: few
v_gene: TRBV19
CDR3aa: CASSLPGTAAYEQYF
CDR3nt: TGTGCCAGTAGTCTTCCCGGGACGGCAGCTTACGAGCAGTACTTC

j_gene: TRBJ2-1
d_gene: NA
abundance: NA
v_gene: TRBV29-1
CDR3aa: CSVGRVVSYNEQFF
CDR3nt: TGCAGCGTCGGGCGGGTGGTATCCTACAATGAGCAGTTCTTC

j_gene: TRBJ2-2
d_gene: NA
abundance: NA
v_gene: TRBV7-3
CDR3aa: CASSLMGVHTGELFF
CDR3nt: TGTGCCAGCAGCTTAATGGGAGTGCATACCGGGGAGCTGTTTTTT

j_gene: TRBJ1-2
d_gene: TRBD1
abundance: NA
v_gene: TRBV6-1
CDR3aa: CASRRQGQGRNGYTF
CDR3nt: TGTGCCAGCAGGAGACAGGGACAGGGGCGTAATGGCTACACCTTC

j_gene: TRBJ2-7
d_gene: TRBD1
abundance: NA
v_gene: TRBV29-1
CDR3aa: CSVETVGTGMYEQYF
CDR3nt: TGCAGCGTTGAAACGGTAGGGACAGGGATGTACGAGCAGTACTTC

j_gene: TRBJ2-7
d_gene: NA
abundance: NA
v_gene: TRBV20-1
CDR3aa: CSASSSGTHSYEQYF
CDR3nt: TGCAGTGCTAGTTCCTCCGGGACACACTCCTACGAGCAGTACTTC

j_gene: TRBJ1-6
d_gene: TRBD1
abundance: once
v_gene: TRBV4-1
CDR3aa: CASSQPRGQGGLNSPLHF
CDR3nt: TGCGCCAGCAGCCAACCCCGAGGACAGGGAGGCCTTAATTCACCCCTCCACTTT

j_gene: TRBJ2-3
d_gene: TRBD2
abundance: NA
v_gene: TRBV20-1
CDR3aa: CSAGPLTGGRGDTQYF
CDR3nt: TGCAGTGCTGGCCCCTTAACGGGGGGGCGCGGAGATACGCAGTATTTT

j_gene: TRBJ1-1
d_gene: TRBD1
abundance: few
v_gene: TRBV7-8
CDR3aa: CASSQKGQGSTEAFF
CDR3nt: TGTGCCAGCAGCCAAAAGGGACAGGGAAGCACTGAAGCTTTCTTT

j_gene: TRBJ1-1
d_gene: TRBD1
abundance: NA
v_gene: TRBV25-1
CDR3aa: CASSEHDRANTEAFF
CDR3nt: TGTGCCAGCAGTGAGCACGACAGGGCGAACACTGAAGCTTTCTTT

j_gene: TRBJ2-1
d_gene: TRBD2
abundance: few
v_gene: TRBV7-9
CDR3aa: CASSPRLAGGPYEQFF
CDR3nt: TGTGCCAGCAGCCCCCGACTAGCGGGAGGGCCCTATGAGCAGTTCTTC

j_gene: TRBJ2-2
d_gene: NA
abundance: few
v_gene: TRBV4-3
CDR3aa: CASSQDGPITGELFF
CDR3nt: TGCGCCAGCAGCCAAGATGGGCCCATTACCGGGGAGCTGTTTTTT

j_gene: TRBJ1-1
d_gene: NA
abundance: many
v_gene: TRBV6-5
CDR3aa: CASGGGYTEAFF
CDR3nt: TGTGCCAGCGGGGGAGGTTACACTGAAGCTTTCTTT

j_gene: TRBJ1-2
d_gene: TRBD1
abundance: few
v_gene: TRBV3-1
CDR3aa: CASSARDRVSYGYTF
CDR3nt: TGTGCCAGCAGCGCCCGGGACAGGGTATCTTATGGCTACACCTTC

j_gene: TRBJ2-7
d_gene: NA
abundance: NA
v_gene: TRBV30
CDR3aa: CASAQGKAYEQYF
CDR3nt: TGTGCCTCCGCGCAGGGAAAGGCCTACGAGCAGTACTTC

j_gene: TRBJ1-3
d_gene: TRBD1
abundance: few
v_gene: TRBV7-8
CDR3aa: CASSKGQGAFGNTIYF
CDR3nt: TGTGCCAGCAGCAAGGGACAGGGGGCGTTCGGAAACACCATATATTTT

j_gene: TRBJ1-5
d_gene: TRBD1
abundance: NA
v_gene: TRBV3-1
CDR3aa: CASSLSTGQANNQPQHF
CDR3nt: TGTGCCAGCAGTCTATCTACTGGACAGGCCAATAATCAGCCCCAGCATTTT

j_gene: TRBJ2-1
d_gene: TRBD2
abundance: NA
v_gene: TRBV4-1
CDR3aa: CASSQTRGTSSYNEQFF
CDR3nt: TGCGCCAGCAGCCAAACTAGGGGGACTAGCTCCTACAATGAGCAGTTCTTC

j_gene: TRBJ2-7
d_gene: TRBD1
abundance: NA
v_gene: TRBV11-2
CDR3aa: CASSFRRAFGQGSYEQYF
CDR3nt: TGTGCCAGCAGCTTTCGCAGAGCTTTTGGACAGGGCTCCTACGAGCAGTACTTC